Listed below are T cell receptor beta chains from one sample, sequenced in a study of Graves' ophthalmopathy and Graves' hyperthyroidism. TCRdb re-called the multiplex PCR reads with MiXCR, one entry per CDR3 protein. The top ten hold 1.6% of the sample, which has about 370,000 distinct CDR3 sequences, 18% seen once. The specimen was peripheral blood. The receptors derive from a woman under 30 with Graves' ophthalmopathy. Each CDR3 is given with its conserved first and last residue. Clone size, where shown, is once, few, many, or a class for clones that have expanded.

size,J,V,CDR3
many,TRBJ1-5,TRBV6-5,CASRGQGRNQPQHF
few,TRBJ2-5,TRBV12-3/TRBV12-4,CASSEGTGTTNQETQYF
many,TRBJ2-7,TRBV10-2,CASSAVPGTDSYEQYF
many,TRBJ2-7,TRBV30,CAWPREVGSALSYEQYF
many,TRBJ1-6,TRBV6-1,CASSPRPNSPLHF
many,TRBJ2-4,TRBV19,CASRAGRSNKNIQYF
NA,TRBJ1-1,TRBV6-1,CASNEGMNTEAFF
many,TRBJ2-7,TRBV15,CATSRARDFPTFYEQYF
many,TRBJ1-2,TRBV12-3/TRBV12-4,CASSFGSKVPGYTF
many,TRBJ1-1,TRBV2,CASKFKDFTPEHTEAFF
many,TRBJ2-2,TRBV6-1,CASTLTGELFF
many,TRBJ1-6,TRBV27,CASKGRENSPLHF
many,TRBJ1-2,TRBV29-1,CSVDQPGQFYGYTF
many,TRBJ2-4,TRBV11-2,CASSYTKGAGGGKNIQYF
many,TRBJ2-7,TRBV27,CASSLSGASYYEQYF
many,TRBJ1-5,TRBV24-1,CATSDHTGRGWDQPQHF
NA,TRBJ2-7,TRBV9,CASSAGLAGAPGYEQYF
many,TRBJ1-1,TRBV28,CASSLPDRGDTEAFF
many,TRBJ1-5,TRBV28,CASTLNGWGQPQHF
many,TRBJ2-5,TRBV7-8,CASSARALGTQYF
many,TRBJ2-4,TRBV20-1,CSAYQLPGFYF
many,TRBJ2-5,TRBV7-2,CASSLARSLGEETQYF
many,TRBJ1-1,TRBV11-2,CASSVQGVSTEAFF
many,TRBJ1-1,TRBV12-3/TRBV12-4,CASSFGGGIEAFF
few,TRBJ2-2,TRBV27,CASSLGPGNTGELFF
many,TRBJ2-5,TRBV14,CASSQTAGPQYF
many,TRBJ2-7,TRBV7-2,CASSSPSSYEQYF
many,TRBJ1-1,TRBV11-2,CASSRGTANTEAFF
many,TRBJ2-5,TRBV7-2,CASSPTQETQYF
many,TRBJ2-5,TRBV7-3,CASSLGDSRPQETQYF
many,TRBJ2-7,TRBV11-1,CASSFLEVQGAYEQYF
many,TRBJ2-2,TRBV12-3/TRBV12-4,CASTRPGQGNIGELFF